A selection of T cell receptor beta chains follows, all from one sample in a study of blood T cell repertoires in COVID-19. TCRdb's table, derived via immunoSEQ multiplex PCR, lists solely in-frame clones and lacks some. The sample holds 130,000 or so clones, approximately 88% seen once. Sequencing was performed on peripheral blood. All receptors come from a man aged 60 to 75 with active or convalescent COVID-19. CDR3s include the opening cysteine and the closing phenylalanine or tryptophan. A D gene is named only where the DNA matches it firmly. Clone size, where shown, is once, few, many, or a class for clones that have expanded.

>TRBV30|-|TRBJ2-7|-
TGCACCATGGCTCCGCGGATATCATCCTACGAGCAGTACTTC
CTMAPRISSYEQYF
>TRBV5-1|-|TRBJ2-7|TRBD1
TGCGCCAGCAGCTCTGGACAGGGATCCCTCGAGCAGTACTTC
CASSSGQGSLEQYF
>TRBV9|-|TRBJ2-2|-
TGTGCCAGCAGCTCCCTTGTCCTAAACGGGGAGCTGTTTTTT
CASSSLVLNGELFF
>TRBV5-5|-|TRBJ2-4|TRBD1
TGTGCCAGCAGCCGCGGGACAGGGAGCGGGAACATTCAGTACTTC
CASSRGTGSGNIQYF
>TRBV9|-|TRBJ1-4|TRBD1
TGTGCCAGCAGCGTAGTAAAAGTGACAGGGCCCTTGGAAAAACTGTTTTTT
CASSVVKVTGPLEKLFF
>TRBV7-2|-|TRBJ2-7|-
TGTGCCAGCAGCTTAGGGGCAGGAGGAAACTACGAGCAGTACTTC
CASSLGAGGNYEQYF
>TRBV27|-|TRBJ2-2|-
TGTGCCAGCAGTTTTCCAGGGGCCACCGGGGAGCTGTTTTTT
CASSFPGATGELFF
>TRBV5-5|once|TRBJ2-5|TRBD1
TGTGCCAGCAGCTCCGGGACAGGGGGGTTCCAAAGGGAGACCCAGTACTTC
CASSSGTGGFQRETQYF
>TRBV4-2|-|TRBJ2-6|TRBD2
TGTGCCAGCAGCCGGGTAGGACTAGCGGGAGGGCCAAGGTCTGGGGCCAACGTCCTGACTTTC
CASSRVGLAGGPRSGANVLTF
>TRBV9|-|TRBJ2-3|TRBD2
TGTGCCAGCAGCGTTAGCGGGCTCGGGGGAGATACGCAGTATTTT
CASSVSGLGGDTQYF
>TRBV29-1|-|TRBJ1-2|TRBD1
TGCAGCGCCTTCGGGACAGCCCTATCTGGCTACACCTTC
CSAFGTALSGYTF
>TRBV3-1/TRBV3-2|-|TRBJ2-3|TRBD1
TGTGCCAGCAGCCAACCTGGACAGGGGGAAGATACGCAGTATTTT
CASSQPGQGEDTQYF
>TRBV27|-|TRBJ1-4|-
TGTGCCAGCAGTTTACGGGTACGGGGAGGGGCGTCTGGTGAAAAACTGTTTTTT
CASSLRVRGGASGEKLFF
>TRBV19|-|TRBJ1-5|TRBD1
TGTGCCAGTAGTATTTCGGACAGGGGTTCCAATCAGCCCCAGCATTTT
CASSISDRGSNQPQHF
>TRBV5-6|-|TRBJ2-5|-
TGTGCCAGCAGCGTGTGGGGGCTGGAGACCCAGTACTTC
CASSVWGLETQYF
>TRBV6-5|-|TRBJ2-5|TRBD2
TGTGCCAGCAGTTACAGCCCCTGGGGGGGAGAGACCCAGTACTTC
CASSYSPWGGETQYF
>TRBV19|-|TRBJ2-1|TRBD2
TGTGCCAGTAGTGGGGCGGGAGCTTACAATGAGCAGTTCTTC
CASSGAGAYNEQFF
>TRBV19|once|TRBJ2-1|-
TGTGCCAGTAGTATCGTCGTGGCGGTAAGCTCCTACAATGAGCAGTTCTTC
CASSIVVAVSSYNEQFF
>TRBV4-2|-|TRBJ2-3|TRBD2
TGTGCCAGCAGCCAATACCTTTTGGAGCGGGAGGGGGATACGCAGTATTTT
CASSQYLLEREGDTQYF
>TRBV30|-|TRBJ2-7|TRBD1
TGTGCCTGGAGTTGGGACAGTAGAGCCTCCTACGAGCAGTACTTC
CAWSWDSRASYEQYF
>TRBV5-4|-|TRBJ2-7|TRBD2
TGTGCCAGCAGCTTTGGACTAGCGGGAGGGTCCTACGAGCAGTACTTC
CASSFGLAGGSYEQYF
>TRBV19|-|TRBJ1-5|-
TGTGCCAGTAGTATAGGGATGGGGAGAAGCAATCAGCCCCAGCATTTT
CASSIGMGRSNQPQHF